The rows below give T cell receptor beta chains drawn from one sample of a study of blood T cells in healthy people across ages. TCRdb ran MiXCR on the 5' RACE reads and lists one entry per CDR3 protein. The repertoire holds about 380,000 distinct CDR3 sequences, with more than 45% as singletons. Sequencing was performed on blood. Receptor source: a man aged 60-69 years in good health. CDR3s include the opening cysteine and the closing phenylalanine or tryptophan. Each record gives: V gene, J gene, D gene, clone size, CDR3 DNA, CDR3 protein. A D gene is named only where the DNA matches it firmly. Clone size is given for some rows only: seen once, a few or many times, or a class if the clone is expanded.

TRBV3-1,TRBJ1-2,-,few,TGTGCCAGCAGCCTCCAACAGGAGAACTATGGCTACACCTTC,CASSLQQENYGYTF
TRBV7-9,TRBJ2-3,-,-,TGTGCCAGCACCCGGGTACCTGCAGATACGCAGTATTTT,CASTRVPADTQYF
TRBV4-3,TRBJ2-5,-,-,TGCGCCAGCAGCCAAGATGTGCGGGGGCGGGAGACCCAGTACTTC,CASSQDVRGRETQYF
TRBV12-3/TRBV12-4,TRBJ2-7,-,-,TGTGTCAGCAGTGCCCTCGGAGACGGCCGAGGCGAGCAGTACTTC,CVSSALGDGRGEQYF
TRBV12-5,TRBJ2-1,TRBD2,few,TGTGCTAGTGGTTTGGTATTTTGGGGGGCGGGGGGTTCATACAATGAGCAGTTCTTC,CASGLVFWGAGGSYNEQFF
TRBV7-2,TRBJ2-1,TRBD1,-,TGTGCCAGCAGCCACAGGGGGAGGCAATACAGTGAGCAGTTCTTC,CASSHRGRQYSEQFF
TRBV3-1,TRBJ2-1,-,-,TGTGCCAGCAGCCAAGATGTCGCTAGACGGGTCAATGAGCAGTTCTTC,CASSQDVARRVNEQFF
TRBV10-2,TRBJ2-6,-,-,TGCGCCAGCAGTGAGTCCGTTTCGGCGGCCAGGGCCAACGTCCTGACTTTC,CASSESVSAARANVLTF
TRBV27,TRBJ1-4,-,-,TGTGCCAGCAGTTTGTCTGTGGGCCATGAAAAACTGTTTTTT,CASSLSVGHEKLFF
TRBV5-1,TRBJ2-1,-,-,TGCGCCAGCAGCCGGAGTCTGAATGAGCAGTTCTTC,CASSRSLNEQFF
TRBV2,TRBJ2-7,-,-,TGTGCCAGCAGCAGGGGGGACCCAATAAATTACGAGCAGTACTTC,CASSRGDPINYEQYF
TRBV12-3/TRBV12-4,TRBJ2-1,TRBD2,-,TGTGCCAGCAGTCCGGGACTAGCGGGAGTGACGTCTAGGAATGAGCAGTTCTTC,CASSPGLAGVTSRNEQFF
TRBV21-1,TRBJ2-7,-,-,TGTGCCAGATCCGACTTCGGGCAGAGAAGAATCATCTCCTACGAGCAGTACTTC,CARSDFGQRRIISYEQYF
TRBV5-1,TRBJ2-5,-,few,TGCGCCAGCAGTCACGGCGGTACGCAAGAGACCCAGTACTTC,CASSHGGTQETQYF
TRBV14,TRBJ1-1,-,many,TGTGCCAGCAGCCAAGGGGCGACGGCGAACACTGAAGCTTTCTTT,CASSQGATANTEAFF